Below, 3 T cell receptor beta chains from the same sample are listed, as sequenced in a study of T cells in Graves' hyperthyroidism and ophthalmopathy. RNA transcripts were the template for amplifying TCR beta CDR3 regions. The HTBI primer set drove a first-round RT-PCR of the TCR CDR3. MiXCR, applied by TCRdb to the multiplex PCR reads, yields one record per CDR3 protein. The sample yields fewer than 650,000 distinct CDR3 sequences, 11% to 15% seen once. The sample was blood. These receptors all come from a woman aged 25 to 39 with Graves' hyperthyroidism that later progressed to Graves' ophthalmopathy.

There are many counts of this clonotype. The V gene is TRBV7-9, the J gene TRBJ2-1; maybe TRBD2 (6 bases). CDR1 is SEHNR, CDR2 FQNEAQ, per germline (reference sequence). Trimming left V 3 bases short and J 5 bases short, with 14 bases between. There are 15 residues in the CDR3. The DNA of the CDR3 is TGTGCCAGCAGCTTCGGCGGGGCAAGTGACAATGAGCAGTTCTTC. Amino acid sequence: CASSFGGASDNEQFF.

About this clonotype itself: A read error is possible here, since a much larger clone lies one base away. The chain couples TRBV19 to TRBJ1-1; no firm D call. The CDR3 runs 13 residues. Germline lookup yields CDR1 LNHDA and CDR2 SQIVND (reference sequence). Written as DNA, the CDR3 is TGTGCCGGTAGAGATGGGCCGAACACTGAAGCTTTCTTT. Protein sequence: CAGRDGPNTEAFF. Full variable domain (remainder filled in from reference TRBV19 and TRBJ1-1): DGGITQSPKYLFRKEGQNVTLSCEQNLNHDAMYWYRQDPGQGLRLIYYSQIVNDFQKGDIAEGYSVSREKKESFPLTVTSAQKNPTAFYLCAGRDGPNTEAFFGQGTRLTVV.

This clonotype was observed many times. V usage is TRBV20-1 and J usage is TRBJ2-1; no firm D call. Germline V lookup: CDR1 DFQATT, CDR2 SNEGSKA (reference sequence). V was clipped by 5 bases and J by 4 bases, with 18 bases between them. CDR3 length equals 15 residues. The CDR3 spells CSALPRARPYNEQFF. The CDR3 DNA reads TGCAGTGCTCTCCCCCGGGCTAGGCCTTACAATGAGCAGTTCTTC.